This TCR beta chain was sequenced during a study of T cells in Graves' hyperthyroidism and ophthalmopathy. Amplification targeted TCR beta CDR3 regions from RNA transcripts. TCR CDR3 regions were first amplified by RT-PCR with HTBI primers. TCRdb independently ran MiXCR on the multiplex PCR reads; one entry per CDR3 protein. The sample contains 500,000 to 650,000 distinct CDR3 sequences, over 45% of which appear only once. A patient was excluded if there was uncontrolled infection, other autoimmune disease, pregnancy or lactation. Germline trimming cut 5 bases from V and 3 bases from J; bases unmatched to any gene: 6. The CDR3 contains 17 residues. In germline, CDR1 is SGHVS, CDR2 FQNEAQ.

Input material: peripheral blood or thyroid tissue (not recorded which). J is TRBJ2-6 and V is TRBV7-8; 11 bases are a match to TRBD1. The receptor comes from an adult woman with Graves' disease, either hyperthyroidism or ophthalmopathy (not recorded which). CDR3 loop: CASSTGQGARGANVLTF. The DNA of the CDR3 is TGTGCCAGCAGCACAGGACAGGGGGCGCGTGGGGCCAACGTCCTGACTTTC. Using reference TRBV7-8 and TRBJ2-6 for the parts outside the CDR3, the full variable domain is GAGVSQSPRYKVAKRGQDVALRCDPISGHVSLFWYQQALGQGPEFLTYFQNEAQLDKSGLPSDRFFAERPEGSVSTLKIQRTQQEDSAVYLCASSTGQGARGANVLTFGAGSRLTVL.